This paragraph covers one T cell receptor (beta chain) sequence. Its target is not known. The data were obtained in a study of beta chain features in type 1 diabetes. Study results and limitations: Among patients with Type 1 diabetes, TCRB CDR3s were moderately but significantly shorter in every one of the four CD4+ subsets. Sequencing used cDNA, and cells with high TCR expression could therefore be over-represented. The VDJ junctions of type 1 diabetes patients carried fewer insertions and more deletions.

Expressed TCRB transcripts got sequenced, as all isolated RNA was reverse transcribed. Data came from immunoSEQ multiplex PCR; TCRdb stores just in-frame clones and leaves some out. The sample holds around 40,000 clones; roughly 70% are singletons and the top ten take approximately 2.3%. The sequence was collected from a young woman with type 1 diabetes. The sample taken for sequencing was Tregs from blood.

CDR3 DNA sequence: TGCAGTGCTACAATCGAGGGTCCTTTCTTC. Protein: CSATIEGPFF. The chain has TRBV20-1 and TRBJ2-1; maybe TRBD2 (5 bases). This CDR3 has 10 amino acids. Germline V gene lookup returns CDR1 DFQATT and CDR2 SNEGSKA (reference sequence). Trimming removed 4 bases from V and 16 bases from J, with 14 bases in between.